These T cell receptor beta chains were read from a single sample in a study of CD8 T cells in ankylosing spondylitis. Each CDR3 protein is one row after TCRdb ran MiXCR on the 5' RACE reads. Among 650,000 to 800,000 distinct CDR3 sequences listed, 19% were seen once. The sequenced sample consisted of blood, either unsorted or a sorted T cell fraction (not recorded which). Source of these receptors: a male donor with ankylosing spondylitis. CDR3s include the opening cysteine and the closing phenylalanine or tryptophan. The order of the fields is clone size, V gene, CDR3 length, J gene, D gene, CDR3 protein, CDR3 DNA. The D gene is left open where the match is weak. Some rows mark clone size as missing; the rest say once, few, many or name a class of expanded clone.

few	TRBV5-1	14	TRBJ2-4	TRBD2	CASSEPGGKNIQYF	TGCGCCAGCAGCGAACCGGGGGGCAAAAACATTCAGTACTTC
few	TRBV6-2/TRBV6-3	14	TRBJ2-7	NA	CASSHWGISYEQYF	TGTGCCAGCAGCCACTGGGGTATCTCCTACGAGCAGTACTTC
NA	TRBV6-2/TRBV6-3	14	TRBJ2-7	NA	CASTLQSHYYEQYF	TGTGCCAGCACCCTCCAGTCCCACTACTACGAGCAGTACTTC
few	TRBV5-1	16	TRBJ1-4	NA	CASSLDPNRGNEKLFF	TGCGCCAGCAGCTTGGACCCCAACCGGGGAAATGAAAAACTGTTTTTT
few	TRBV7-9	13	TRBJ1-2	TRBD1	CASSPQGVNGYTF	TGTGCCAGCAGTCCACAGGGGGTGAATGGCTACACCTTC
few	TRBV4-1	15	TRBJ1-5	TRBD1	CASSQAGTGAQPQHF	TGCGCCAGCAGCCAAGCGGGGACAGGGGCACAGCCCCAGCATTTT
NA	TRBV29-1	13	TRBJ2-5	TRBD1	CSVEGQGLETQYF	TGCAGCGTTGAAGGACAGGGGCTAGAGACCCAGTACTTC
NA	TRBV12-3/TRBV12-4	18	TRBJ2-6	NA	CASSTYGTDDSGANVLTF	TGTGCCAGCAGTACCTACGGGACGGACGACTCTGGGGCCAACGTCCTGACTTTC
many	TRBV2	14	TRBJ1-1	TRBD1	CASREQGAGTEAFF	TGTGCCAGCCGAGAGCAGGGGGCCGGCACTGAAGCTTTCTTT
few	TRBV4-2	14	TRBJ2-7	NA	CASSQVGKSYEQYF	TGTGCCAGCAGCCAAGTTGGCAAGTCCTACGAGCAGTACTTC
few	TRBV21-1	16	TRBJ2-5	NA	CASSKRGRGRRETQYF	TGTGCCAGCAGCAAGAGGGGCAGGGGGCGCCGGGAGACCCAGTACTTC
few	TRBV4-3	20	TRBJ2-2	TRBD2	CASSHAGLAGDWANTGELFF	TGCGCCAGCAGCCACGCGGGACTAGCGGGAGATTGGGCGAACACCGGGGAGCTGTTTTTT
few	TRBV19	16	TRBJ2-2	NA	CASRDRGGANTGELFF	TGTGCCAGTAGAGACCGAGGGGGGGCGAACACCGGGGAGCTGTTTTTT
NA	TRBV5-5	13	TRBJ2-7	TRBD1	CASSTGQGREQYF	TGTGCCAGCAGTACGGGACAGGGCCGCGAGCAGTACTTC
NA	TRBV6-1	16	TRBJ1-5	NA	CASSEQGRGGNQPQHF	TGTGCCAGCAGTGAACAGGGGAGGGGGGGCAATCAGCCCCAGCATTTT
NA	TRBV3-1	16	TRBJ1-1	TRBD1	CASSYSGTAMNTEAFF	TGTGCCAGCAGCTATTCCGGGACAGCGATGAACACTGAAGCTTTCTTT
NA	TRBV20-1	12	TRBJ1-2	NA	CSASRVNYGYTF	TGCAGTGCTAGTCGGGTTAACTATGGCTACACCTTC